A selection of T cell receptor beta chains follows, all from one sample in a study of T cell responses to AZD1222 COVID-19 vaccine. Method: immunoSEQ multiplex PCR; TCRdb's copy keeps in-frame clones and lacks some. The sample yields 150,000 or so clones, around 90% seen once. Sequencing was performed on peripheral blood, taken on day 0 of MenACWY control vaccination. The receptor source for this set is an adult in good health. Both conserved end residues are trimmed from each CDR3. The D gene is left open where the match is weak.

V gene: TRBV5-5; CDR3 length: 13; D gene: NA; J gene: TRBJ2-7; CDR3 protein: ASSLAPRTPYEQY
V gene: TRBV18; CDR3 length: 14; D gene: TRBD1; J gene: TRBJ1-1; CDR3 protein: ASSAGTGGWNTEAF
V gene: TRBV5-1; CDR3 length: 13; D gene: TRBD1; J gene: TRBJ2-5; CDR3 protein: ASSGGQGPSETQY
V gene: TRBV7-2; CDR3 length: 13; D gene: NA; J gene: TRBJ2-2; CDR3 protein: ASSLVRPPTGELF
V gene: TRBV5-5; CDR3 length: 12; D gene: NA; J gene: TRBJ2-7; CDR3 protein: ASSQQTVAYEQY
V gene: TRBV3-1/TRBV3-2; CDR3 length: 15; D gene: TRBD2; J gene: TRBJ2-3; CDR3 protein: ASSQVLLATSTDTQY
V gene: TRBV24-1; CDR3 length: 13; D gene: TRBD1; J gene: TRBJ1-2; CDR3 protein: ATSDPRTGDYGYT
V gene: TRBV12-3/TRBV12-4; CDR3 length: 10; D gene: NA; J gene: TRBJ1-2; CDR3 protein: ASSLRRDGYT
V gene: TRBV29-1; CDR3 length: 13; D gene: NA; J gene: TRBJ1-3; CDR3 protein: SVEATQGAGNTIY
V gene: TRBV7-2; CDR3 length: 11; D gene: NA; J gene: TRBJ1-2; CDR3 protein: ASSLGTYLGYT
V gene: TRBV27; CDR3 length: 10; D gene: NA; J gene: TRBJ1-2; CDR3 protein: ASSDRPSGYT
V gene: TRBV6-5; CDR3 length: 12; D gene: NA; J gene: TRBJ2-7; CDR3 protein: ASKRTADSYEQY
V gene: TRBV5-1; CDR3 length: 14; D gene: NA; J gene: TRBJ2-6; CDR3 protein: ASRGGLSSGANVLT
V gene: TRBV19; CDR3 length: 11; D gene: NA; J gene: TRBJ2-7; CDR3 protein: ASSIDPGNEQY